The clone carrying this TCR beta chain was counted a few times. The antigen remains undetermined. Since no conserved phenylalanine or tryptophan closes the CDR3, a read error is the likely cause. This was a deep-level run. The assay was immunoSEQ multiplex PCR, and TCRdb's table has in-frame clones only and misses some. The sample records about 490,000 clones, 81% being singletons. This sample is part of a study of shared clonotypes between healthy human individuals. Every one of the donors was a Caucasian adult that lived in Nashville, Tennessee. Looked up from germline, CDR1 is SNHLY and CDR2 is FYNNEI. CDR3 size: 13 residues. The V end was cut by 8 bases, the J end by 1 base, with 11 bases between. Study-wide points: It was the few donors that limited the genetic and exposure-history diversity represented.

The chain links TRBV2 to TRBJ1-1, with D possibly matching TRBD1 (6 bases). The sequencing sample was made of PBMCs. The TCR was taken from a woman aged 40 to 49 in good health. Some clones in this sample may be carry-over from other donors' samples. The CDR3 DNA follows: TGTGCCAGCCGATGGACAGAGAACACTGAAGCTTTCTCT. This encodes CASRWTENTEAFS.